This is a list of T cell receptor beta chains from one sample in a study of blood T cell repertoires in COVID-19. TCRdb's table, derived via immunoSEQ multiplex PCR, lists solely in-frame clones and lacks some. The sample holds roughly 160,000 clones; over 75% are singletons and the top ten take about 10%. The sequenced sample consisted of PBMCs or T cells enriched from blood (not recorded which). These receptor sequences come from a man aged 50 to 60 who had recovered from COVID-19. Each CDR3 is given with its conserved first and last residue.

V gene	J gene	CDR3 protein
TRBV29-1	TRBJ1-5	CSVQRDSNQPQHF
TRBV10-1	TRBJ2-5	CASSESPEETQYF
TRBV3-1/TRBV3-2	TRBJ2-5	CASSLRGAGDNQETQYF
TRBV30	TRBJ1-4	CAWWRSTNEKLFF
TRBV25-1	TRBJ2-7	CASSEPGGREQYF
TRBV2	TRBJ1-1	CASRRTEAFF
TRBV5-8	TRBJ2-3	CASSLGQDTDTQYF
TRBV7-9	TRBJ2-5	CASSLGGGVETQYF
TRBV27	TRBJ1-1	CASSPTTGTGNTEAFF
TRBV4-2	TRBJ2-1	CASSQEGGPYNEQFF
TRBV10-3	TRBJ1-1	CAAAPEQGAGEAFF
TRBV18	TRBJ1-5	CASSPQGYGNQPQHF
TRBV6-5	TRBJ2-5	CASSYAGRYWETQYF
TRBV20-1	TRBJ2-1	CSASGQGVYNEQFF
TRBV29-1	TRBJ2-7	CSVVVAGTYEQYF
TRBV6-6	TRBJ2-7	CASSRGTISDGTGKLGEQYF
TRBV19	TRBJ2-7	CASSRPGFDEQYF
TRBV6-5	TRBJ1-5	CASHEGRGNQPQHF
TRBV10-1	TRBJ2-2	CASSDGAGELFF
TRBV5-1	TRBJ1-1	CASSLAPSTQNTEAFF
TRBV27	TRBJ2-3	CASSPRLAGGPTDTQYF
TRBV11-2	TRBJ2-1	CASSYRTSSNEQFF
TRBV6-5	TRBJ1-1	CASRRDREEAFF
TRBV6-5	TRBJ2-7	CALRSERRSYEQYF
TRBV5-1	TRBJ2-4	CASSLGVFSLAKNIQYF
TRBV19	TRBJ1-3	CASSKQGITGNTIYF
TRBV7-9	TRBJ1-5	CASSSSAGGQPQHF
TRBV14	TRBJ2-7	CASSQFMGGTGVNYEQYF
TRBV19	TRBJ1-5	CASIPGGGRGQPQHF
TRBV28	TRBJ2-1	CASKGSDSYNEQFF
TRBV5-6	TRBJ2-7	CASSSSGLAGGTEQYF
TRBV2	TRBJ1-2	CAGRGVNYGYTF
TRBV5-1	TRBJ2-1	CASKYGLAGAQWNNEQFF
TRBV27	TRBJ2-3	CASSTRGAGGAADTQYF
TRBV3-1/TRBV3-2	TRBJ2-1	CASSQGGLAQFF
TRBV2	TRBJ1-1	CASRDGVNPVGAFF
TRBV19	TRBJ1-2	CASKNTGLSNYGYTF
TRBV2	TRBJ1-1	CASSWEMNTEAFF
TRBV24-1	TRBJ2-7	CATSELGGIIYEQYF
TRBV28	TRBJ2-4	CASSLTGTDKNIQYF
TRBV15	TRBJ1-4	CATSRATGLDEKLFF
TRBV24-1	TRBJ2-1	CATSDYASGGNEQFF
TRBV5-1	TRBJ1-1	CASATQGGATEAFF
TRBV15	TRBJ1-4	CATSRDLFGRGGEKLFF
TRBV18	TRBJ2-1	CASSPAGAYNEQFF
TRBV29-1	TRBJ1-5	CSVAREQGSQPQHF
TRBV2	TRBJ2-5	CASSVRQETQYF
TRBV20-1	TRBJ2-7	CSASSELSGSVSYEQYF
TRBV20-1	TRBJ1-5	CSATLDQPQHF
TRBV29-1	TRBJ1-1	CSVEGRAGPMNTEAFF
TRBV7-3	TRBJ2-2	CASSLEGTSGTGELFF
TRBV7-3	TRBJ2-3	CASRLTPGGTDTQYF
TRBV6-1	TRBJ1-5	CASSEGGGPNQPQHF
TRBV2	TRBJ2-7	CASSLGQGLLYEQYF
TRBV28	TRBJ2-1	CASSSPQAGGNEQFF